The 28 T cell receptor beta chains given below trace back to one sample, sequenced in a study of technical replicates of blood from a few donors. Assay used: immunoSEQ multiplex PCR; TCRdb lists only in-frame clones, some missing. The sample has 11,000 or so clones, about 94% seen once. Material: PBMCs. Receptors were obtained from a human donor in good health.

The rearrangement links TRBV18 to TRBJ1-5; D may be TRBD1 (6 bases). CDR1 and CDR2 from the germline V gene are KGHSH and LQKENI. The CDR3 sequence is 14 residues long. Deletions cut 4 bases from V and 4 bases from J, with 11 bases between. The CDR3 sequence is CASSLQDRNQPQHF. DNA for the CDR3: TGTGCCAGCTCACTACAAGACAGGAATCAGCCCCAGCATTTT.

The chain combines TRBV10-2 with TRBJ2-2; perhaps TRBD1 as D (6 bases). The germline V and J ends were trimmed by 1 base and 5 bases, with 14 bases remaining between them. There are 16 residues in the CDR3. Germline CDR1 reads WSHSY; CDR2 reads SAAADI. Written as DNA, the CDR3 is TGCGCCAGCAGTGAGTGGGTGGGGGCGCGTACCGGGGAGCTGTTTTTT. Encoded protein: CASSEWVGARTGELFF.

J is TRBJ2-5 and V is TRBV11-2; 14 nucleotides line up with TRBD2. J gave up 5 bases and V 2 bases, and 7 bases lay outside the gene matches. The V gene's germline CDR1 is SGHAT and CDR2 FQNNGV. There are 17 residues in the CDR3. Written as DNA, the CDR3 is TGTGCCAGCAGCTTATGGGGGACTAGCGGGAGCGGGGAGACCCAGTACTTC. Its translation is CASSLWGTSGSGETQYF.

The gene calls are TRBV7-9 and TRBJ1-1, with D unresolved. The CDR3 covers 13 residues. V gave up 5 bases and J gave up 4 bases, with 11 bases separating them. In germline, CDR1 is SEHNR, CDR2 FQNEAQ (reference sequence). Here the CDR3 DNA reads TGTGCCAGCAGCCCTCGAGGTGGCACTGAAGCTTTCTTT. This codes for CASSPRGGTEAFF. Using reference TRBV7-9 and TRBJ1-1 for the parts outside the CDR3, the full variable domain is DTGVSQNPRHKITKRGQNVTFRCDPISEHNRLYWYRQTLGQGPEFLTYFQNEAQLEKSRLLSDRFSAERPKGSFSTLEIQRTEQGDSAMYLCASSPRGGTEAFFGQGTRLTVV.

The chain is built from TRBV11-2 and TRBJ2-7; the match to TRBD1 covers 10 bases. Trimming removed 1 base from V and 4 bases from J; junction bases left unmatched: 4. CDR1 SGHAT and CDR2 FQNNGV come from the germline V gene. The CDR3 has 15 residues. The DNA of the CDR3 is TGTGCCAGCAGCTTAGTAGGGACAGGGGCTTACGAGCAGTACTTC. It encodes CASSLVGTGAYEQYF.

This chain joins TRBV27 and TRBJ2-2; 9 bases are a match to TRBD2. V lost 2 bases to trimming and J lost 6 bases; unmatched junction nucleotides: 7. This CDR3 region has 16 residues. Looked up from germline, CDR1 is MNHEY and CDR2 is SMNVEV (reference sequence). CDR3 DNA: TGTGCCAGCAGTTTAGCGGGAGGGCCAGTATCCGGGGAGCTGTTTTTT. It specifies CASSLAGGPVSGELFF.

The V call is TRBV28, the J call TRBJ1-1, with D uncertain. The CDR3 totals 12 residues. From germline, CDR1 is MDHEN and CDR2 SYDVKM. The V end lost 7 bases, the J end lost 1 base, and 7 bases lay between the germline ends. DNA of the CDR3: TGTGCCAGCACCCTCGGGAACACTGAAGCTTTCTTT. It is translated as CASTLGNTEAFF.

This chain links TRBV9 with TRBJ2-2; TRBD1 agrees at 7 bases. The CDR3 spans 15 residues. Germline CDR1 and CDR2: SGDLS and YYNGEE. Germline trimming cut 3 bases from V and 0 bases from J; bases unmatched to any gene: 2. CDR3 nucleotides: TGTGCCAGCAGCGCTGGGACAGCGAACACCGGGGAGCTGTTTTTT. It is translated as CASSAGTANTGELFF.

V gene TRBV6-1 combines with J gene TRBJ1-2, with 10 bases that match TRBD1. There are 15 residues in the CDR3. Germline V gives CDR1 MNHNS, CDR2 SASEGT. Trimming at V came to 4 bases and at J to 3 bases, leaving 5 bases not matched to a gene. The CDR3 DNA follows: TGTGCCAGCAGTGTCGGGACAGGGGAATACTATGGCTACACCTTC. Protein sequence: CASSVGTGEYYGYTF.

The CDR3, as DNA: TGTGCCAGCAGCCAAGATTGGGGGGGAAAATACGAGCAGTACTTC. Translating gives CASSQDWGGKYEQYF. The chain uses TRBV4-2 and TRBJ2-7; 7 bases agree with TRBD2. Germline V CDR1 and CDR2: LGHNA, YNFKEQ. J lost 4 bases, V lost 0 bases, and 6 bases had no gene match. The CDR3 loop spans 15 amino acids.

The rearrangement joins TRBV5-1 to TRBJ2-1; tentative D call: TRBD2 (6 bases). CDR1 SGHRS and CDR2 YFSETQ come from the germline V gene. The CDR3 covers 15 residues. Deletions cut 6 bases from V and 9 bases from J, with 22 bases between. The chain's CDR3 is CASKLDGRRGIEQFF. The CDR3 DNA reads TGCGCCAGCAAGTTGGACGGGAGACGTGGGATTGAGCAGTTCTTC.

V is TRBV25-1 and J is TRBJ2-3; weak D call: TRBD2 (6 bases). This CDR3 has 16 amino acids. The V end was cut by 2 bases, the J end by 7 bases, with 19 bases between. Germline V gene data show CDR1 as MGHDK and CDR2 as SYGVNS. DNA of the CDR3: TGTGCCAGCAGTGAACCGGGGACTCTCCGAGGGAATACGCAGTATTTT. Translating gives CASSEPGTLRGNTQYF.

The rearrangement uses TRBV10-1 and TRBJ2-1; D is perhaps TRBD2 (5 bases). The germline V gene encodes CDR1 WNHNN and CDR2 SYGVQD (reference sequence). CDR3 length equals 15 residues. V dropped 0 bases and J dropped 5 bases, with 11 bases sitting between them. Here the CDR3 DNA reads TGCGCCAGCAGTGAGTCGAGGAGGTGGAACAATGAGCAGTTCTTC. Protein: CASSESRRWNNEQFF.

The chain carries TRBV2 and TRBJ2-5; 7 nucleotides match TRBD1. Germline values: CDR1 SNHLY, CDR2 FYNNEI. This CDR3 has 14 amino acids. The trim removed 6 bases at V and 1 base at J, leaving 5 bases unmatched. The CDR3 DNA reads TGTGCCAGCAGGCTACAGGGGCCCCAAGAGACCCAGTACTTC. This translates into CASRLQGPQETQYF.

The V and J genes are TRBV7-3 and TRBJ2-5; D is undetermined. The CDR3 loop spans 13 amino acids. V lost 4 bases and J lost 1, with 7 bases in between. Germline CDR1 SGHTA, CDR2 FQGTGA. CDR3 in DNA: TGTGCCAGCAGCTCCGAGCTCCAAGAGACCCAGTACTTC. Amino acid sequence: CASSSELQETQYF.

The rearrangement joins TRBV11-2 to TRBJ2-7; 7 positions match TRBD1. V lost 5 bases to trimming and J lost 4 bases; unmatched junction nucleotides: 11. Germline V gene sequence: CDR1 SGHAT, CDR2 FQNNGV. The CDR3 contains 15 residues. The CDR3 bases are TGTGCCAGCAGCATCCGACAGGGACAAAGTTACGAGCAGTACTTC. Protein: CASSIRQGQSYEQYF.

The CDR3 sequence: CASSEVDLLYTF. For the CDR3, the DNA is TGCGCCAGCAGTGAGGTAGATCTACTCTACACCTTC. The gene calls are TRBV10-1 and TRBJ1-2, with D hard to call. Germline CDR1 and CDR2: WNHNN and SYGVQD (reference sequence). V lost 2 bases and J 10 bases, leaving 11 bases between the germline ends. This CDR3 comprises 12 residues.

V usage is TRBV21-1 and J usage is TRBJ2-7; the table's D call of TRBD1 was not tested on the DNA. TRBV21-1 is reported as a pseudogene. The CDR3 has 19 amino acids. CDR3 amino acids: CASSKEGGAAKRWLYEQYF. CDR3 nucleotides: TGTGCCAGCAGCAAAGAAGGGGGAGCCGCAAAACGTTGGCTGTACGAGCAGTACTTC.

The chain has TRBV21-1 and TRBJ2-7; TRBD1 was called by the table and not checked on the DNA. TRBV21-1 is listed as a pseudogene. The CDR3 length is 16 residues. Written as DNA, the CDR3 is TGTGCCAGCAGCAAAGATGGGACAGGGAACACCTACGAGCAGTACTTC. Encoded protein: CASSKDGTGNTYEQYF.

The chain recombines TRBV7-3 with TRBJ2-7, with D perhaps matching TRBD2 (6 bases). This CDR3 is built from 14 residues. CDR1 is SGHTA, CDR2 FQGTGA, per germline. The V end was cut by 4 bases, the J end by 3 bases, with 13 bases between. CDR3 protein: CASSSGPAGYEQYF. The CDR3 DNA follows: TGTGCCAGCAGCTCTGGCCCAGCGGGCTACGAGCAGTACTTC. The full variable domain, with the rest looked up from reference TRBV7-3 and TRBJ2-7, is GAGVSQTPSNKVTEKGKYVELRCDPISGHTALYWYRQSLGQGPEFLIYFQGTGAADDSGLPNDRFFAVRPEGSVSTLKIQRTERGDSAVYLCASSSGPAGYEQYFGPGTRLTVT.

The V gene is TRBV27, the J gene TRBJ1-5; 7 bases align to TRBD1. Per germline, CDR1 MNHEY and CDR2 SMNVEV (reference sequence). CDR3 size: 13 residues. V was clipped by 2 bases and J by 6 bases; unmatched bases: 1. The CDR3 protein is CASSLQGVQPQHF. CDR3 in DNA: TGTGCCAGCAGTTTACAGGGGGTTCAGCCCCAGCATTTT.

This clone appeared a few times. The rearrangement links TRBV6-5 to TRBJ2-2; the match to TRBD1 covers 7 bases. The CDR3 has 14 residues. V lost 5 bases to trimming and J lost 5 bases; unmatched junction nucleotides: 5. Germline lookup yields CDR1 MNHEY and CDR2 SVGAGI. CDR3: CASSALQGTGELFF. The CDR3 nucleotides read TGTGCCAGCAGTGCCCTACAGGGGACCGGGGAGCTGTTTTTT.

The V call is TRBV28, the J call TRBJ1-5; the match to TRBD1 covers 9 bases. Unmatched junction bases numbered 6, after V lost 6 bases and J lost 6 bases. Germline V gene lookup returns CDR1 MDHEN and CDR2 SYDVKM. The CDR3 consists of 14 residues. CDR3 in amino acids: CASSYGQGSQPQHF. The CDR3 DNA reads TGTGCCAGCAGCTACGGACAGGGGAGTCAGCCCCAGCATTTT. The variable domain in full, with the rest retrieved from reference TRBV28 and TRBJ1-5, is DVKVTQSSRYLVKRTGEKVFLECVQDMDHENMFWYRQDPGLGLRLIYFSYDVKMKEKGDIPEGYSVSREKKERFSLILESASTNQTSMYLCASSYGQGSQPQHFGDGTRLSIL.

The rearrangement uses TRBV9 and TRBJ2-5; 7 positions match TRBD2. The ends lost 4 bases at V and 4 bases at J; junction bases unmatched: 10. The CDR3 is made up of 15 amino acids. Germline values: CDR1 SGDLS, CDR2 YYNGEE. CDR3 protein: CASSRSGGGGETQYF. The CDR3 DNA reads as TGTGCCAGCAGCCGGTCTGGCGGGGGTGGAGAGACCCAGTACTTC. The entire variable domain, with the rest obtained from reference TRBV9 and TRBJ2-5, is as follows: DSGVTQTPKHLITATGQRVTLRCSPRSGDLSVYWYQQSLDQGLQFLIQYYNGEERAKGNILERFSAQQFPDLHSELNLSSLELGDSALYFCASSRSGGGGETQYFGPGTRLLVL.

V gene TRBV27 combines with J gene TRBJ1-3; D perhaps matches TRBD1 (5 bases). There are 14 residues in the CDR3. Germline V gene lookup returns CDR1 MNHEY and CDR2 SMNVEV (reference sequence). The V end was cut by 8 bases, the J end by 0 bases, with 11 bases between. This CDR3 is CASGGASSGNTIYF. The CDR3, as DNA: TGTGCCAGCGGCGGGGCAAGCTCTGGAAACACCATATATTTT.

The chain recombines TRBV30 with TRBJ2-5; 7 nucleotides line up with TRBD2. CDR3 size: 12 residues. Per the germline V gene, CDR1 is GTSNPN and CDR2 is SVGIG (reference sequence). The J segment lost 5 bases and the V segment lost 8 bases, leaving 8 bases of the junction unmatched. CDR3 protein: CAGGGRLETQYF. As DNA, the CDR3 is TGTGCCGGGGGGGGGAGGTTGGAGACCCAGTACTTC.

The V call is TRBV4-1, the J call TRBJ2-7; the D gene is possibly TRBD2 (6 bases). This CDR3 is built from 17 residues. V lost 1 base to trimming and J lost 6 bases, with 22 bases between them. The germline V gene has CDR1 MGHRA and CDR2 YSYEKL. CDR3 DNA sequence: TGCGCCAGCAGCCAAGTTGACCTGGGACTTTCCCGGGGCGAGCAGTACTTC. This sequence encodes CASSQVDLGLSRGEQYF.

The J gene is TRBJ2-1, the V gene TRBV11-2; 8 bases match TRBD2. Germline loops: CDR1 SGHAT, CDR2 FQNNGV. The trim removed 3 bases at V and 2 bases at J, leaving 3 bases unmatched. This CDR3 spans 15 amino acids. The CDR3 region has the DNA TGTGCCAGCAGCTTCCTAGCGGGCACCTACAATGAGCAGTTCTTC. Protein product: CASSFLAGTYNEQFF.